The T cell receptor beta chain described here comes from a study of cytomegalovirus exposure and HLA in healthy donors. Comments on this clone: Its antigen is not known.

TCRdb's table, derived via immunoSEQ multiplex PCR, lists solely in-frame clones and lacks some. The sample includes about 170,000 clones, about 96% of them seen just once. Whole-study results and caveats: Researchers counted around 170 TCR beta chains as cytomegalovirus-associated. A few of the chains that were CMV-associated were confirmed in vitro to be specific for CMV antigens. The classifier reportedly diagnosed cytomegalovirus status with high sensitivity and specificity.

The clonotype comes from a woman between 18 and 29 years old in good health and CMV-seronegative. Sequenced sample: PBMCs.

The CDR3 region is CASSPRQRNTYNEQFF. CDR3 nucleotide sequence: TGTGCCAGCAGCCCGAGACAGCGAAACACCTACAATGAGCAGTTCTTC. The chain is built from TRBV7-3 and TRBJ2-1, with a weak D call TRBD1 (5 bases). Trimming shortened V by 5 bases and J by 2 bases, and 16 bases separated the two germline ends. From germline, CDR1 is SGHTA and CDR2 FQGTGA. This CDR3 is built from 16 residues.